A selection of T cell receptor beta chains follows, all from one sample in a study of technical replicates of blood from a handful of donors. Measured with immunoSEQ multiplex PCR; TCRdb has only the in-frame clones, and not every one. The data contain some 96,000 clones, more than 90% of them seen just once; the ten biggest clones take up 0.22%. The sample consisted of T cells isolated from PBMCs. The receptors come from a human donor in good health. CDR3s include the opening cysteine and the closing phenylalanine or tryptophan. D genes are given only for firm matches. Not all rows give a size; the values are once, few, many and, for expanded clones, a class.

V	J	size	D	DNA	CDR3
TRBV5-5	TRBJ2-7	.	.	TGTGCCAGCAGCTTGGTGAGGCTCTGGGGGCAGAGCTCCTACGAGCAGTACTTC	CASSLVRLWGQSSYEQYF
TRBV5-5	TRBJ1-5	.	TRBD1	TGTGCCAGCAGCAATACCCACAGGGGCAGCAATCAGCCCCAGCATTTT	CASSNTHRGSNQPQHF
TRBV14	TRBJ1-5	.	.	TGTGCCAGCAGCCAACTAGCCCAGCATTTT	CASSQLAQHF
TRBV4-1	TRBJ1-1	.	.	TGCGCCAGCAGCCAAGACCCAGATATGAACACTGAAGCTTTCTTT	CASSQDPDMNTEAFF
TRBV4-2	TRBJ1-3	.	TRBD1	TGTGCCAGCAGCCCAGATCTTACAGGGGGACGACGCACCATATATTTT	CASSPDLTGGRRTIYF
TRBV11-3	TRBJ2-1	.	TRBD2	TGTGCCAGCAGCTTTGGGACTAACAACAATGAGCAGTTCTTC	CASSFGTNNNEQFF
TRBV18	TRBJ2-4	.	TRBD1	TGTGCCAGCTCACCAGGGGACAGCCGTGCCAAAAACATTCAGTACTTC	CASSPGDSRAKNIQYF
TRBV5-3	TRBJ2-1	.	.	TGTGCCAGAAGCCCCGCGGATGAGCAGTTCTTC	CARSPADEQFF
TRBV9	TRBJ2-3	.	.	TGTGCCAGCAGCCCCCTTAGCACAGATACGCAGTATTTT	CASSPLSTDTQYF
TRBV5-1	TRBJ2-2	.	TRBD2	TGCGCCAGCCGAAGAAATAGCGGGACGAACACCGGGGAGCTGTTTTTT	CASRRNSGTNTGELFF
TRBV6-5	TRBJ2-2	.	.	TGTGCCAGCAGTTACTCGAGGCAGCCCACCGGGGAGCTGTTTTTT	CASSYSRQPTGELFF
TRBV19	TRBJ2-7	once	TRBD1	TGTGCCAGTAGCATCCTCGGGACAGGGGTTTTCAACGAGCAGTACTTC	CASSILGTGVFNEQYF
TRBV7-9	TRBJ2-7	once	.	TGTGCCAGCAGCTTGGGGGCGGTGGATCGGAAGACCTACGAGCAGTACTTC	CASSLGAVDRKTYEQYF
TRBV6-1	TRBJ2-1	.	TRBD2	TGTGCCAGCAGTGACCTAGCGGGAGGTCCGCGTAGCTCCTACAATGAGCAGTTCTTC	CASSDLAGGPRSSYNEQFF
TRBV6-4	TRBJ1-2	once	TRBD1	TGTGCCAGCAGTGACGAGCCCGGGACAGGGGCTCCTTCCAACTATGGCTACACCTTC	CASSDEPGTGAPSNYGYTF
TRBV15	TRBJ2-7	.	.	TGTGCCACCAGCAGAGATAAACAAAGCGAGCAGTACTTC	CATSRDKQSEQYF
TRBV28	TRBJ1-5	.	TRBD1	TGTGCCAGCAGTACTCGGACAGGGGAGGGTCAGCCCCAGCATTTT	CASSTRTGEGQPQHF
TRBV5-1	TRBJ2-3	.	TRBD1	TGCGCCAGCACCGGACAGGGGGCTACAGATACGCAGTATTTT	CASTGQGATDTQYF
TRBV28	TRBJ2-7	.	.	TGTGCCAGCAGTCGCTTACATGGAGCCTACGAGCAGTACTTC	CASSRLHGAYEQYF
TRBV11-2	TRBJ2-1	.	TRBD2	TGTGCCAGCAGCTCGATTAGCGGGAGACGGAATGAGCAGTTCTTC	CASSSISGRRNEQFF
TRBV7-9	TRBJ1-1	.	.	TGTGCCAGCAGCCCCGGACAGAAGAACACTGAAGCTTTCTTT	CASSPGQKNTEAFF
TRBV4-1	TRBJ2-1	.	.	TGCGCCAGCAGCCTTGGGACAGTCAAGGGGGGCCCTTACAATGAGCAGTTCTTC	CASSLGTVKGGPYNEQFF
TRBV28	TRBJ1-2	.	.	TGTGCCAGCAGTTTATTGGGGGGGCATACTAACTATGGCTACACCTTC	CASSLLGGHTNYGYTF
TRBV5-1	TRBJ2-3	.	TRBD2	TGCGCCAGCAGCTCCTGGACTAGTGCCACAGATACGCAGTATTTT	CASSSWTSATDTQYF
TRBV25-1	TRBJ2-3	once	TRBD2	TGTGCCAGCAGTGAAGGACTAGCGGGGGGTCCAATAGATACGCAGTATTTT	CASSEGLAGGPIDTQYF
TRBV20-1	TRBJ2-2	.	.	TGCAGTGCTAGTTTCGGCGGGGAGCTGTTTTTT	CSASFGGELFF
TRBV19	TRBJ1-2	.	TRBD1	TGTGCCAGTAGTCCCTCCGGGACAGGGGGCTATGGCTACACCTTC	CASSPSGTGGYGYTF
TRBV6-5	TRBJ1-1	.	.	TGTGCCAGCAGTTACTGGGGGGGCCGGGGGGCTTTCTTT	CASSYWGGRGAFF
TRBV2	TRBJ2-1	.	TRBD2	TGTGCCAGCAGTGAATTCAGACTAGCGGGGAATGAGCAGTTCTTC	CASSEFRLAGNEQFF
TRBV4-1	TRBJ2-4	.	.	TGCGCCAGCAGCCAAGGGGCCCGATGGAGGAACATTCAGTACTTC	CASSQGARWRNIQYF
TRBV5-1	TRBJ1-1	few	TRBD1	TGCGCCAGCAGCTTGGGGACAGGGTTT	CASSLGTGF
TRBV6-1	TRBJ2-7	.	.	TGTGCCAGCAGTGAGGTCCAGGGCTACGAGCAGTACTTC	CASSEVQGYEQYF
TRBV10-3	TRBJ1-3	.	.	TGTGCCATCAGTGAAGCGGGGGCCGGGTGGACCATATATTTT	CAISEAGAGWTIYF
TRBV7-2	TRBJ1-2	.	.	TGTGCCAGCAGCCAGGGGCCGGGGTACGGCTACACCTTC	CASSQGPGYGYTF
TRBV5-1	TRBJ1-2	.	.	TGCGCCAGCAGCCCTTCAGGAACCGAACCGACTAATGGCTACACCTTC	CASSPSGTEPTNGYTF
TRBV19	TRBJ2-2	.	TRBD1	TGTGCCAGTAGTGCAACAGGGGGCAGAACCGGGGAGCTGTTTTTT	CASSATGGRTGELFF
TRBV27	TRBJ2-1	.	TRBD1	TGTGCCAGCAGTTTATTAGGGGGCAGGGGAGAGCAGTTCTTC	CASSLLGGRGEQFF
TRBV7-9	TRBJ1-2	once	.	TGTGCCAGCAGCTTAGCGGAGGGGCCAAGTGGCTACACCTTC	CASSLAEGPSGYTF
TRBV5-6	TRBJ1-5	.	TRBD1	TGTGCCAGCAGCTTAAGCCAGGGGGAATACGGAGGCAATCAGCCCCAGCATTTT	CASSLSQGEYGGNQPQHF